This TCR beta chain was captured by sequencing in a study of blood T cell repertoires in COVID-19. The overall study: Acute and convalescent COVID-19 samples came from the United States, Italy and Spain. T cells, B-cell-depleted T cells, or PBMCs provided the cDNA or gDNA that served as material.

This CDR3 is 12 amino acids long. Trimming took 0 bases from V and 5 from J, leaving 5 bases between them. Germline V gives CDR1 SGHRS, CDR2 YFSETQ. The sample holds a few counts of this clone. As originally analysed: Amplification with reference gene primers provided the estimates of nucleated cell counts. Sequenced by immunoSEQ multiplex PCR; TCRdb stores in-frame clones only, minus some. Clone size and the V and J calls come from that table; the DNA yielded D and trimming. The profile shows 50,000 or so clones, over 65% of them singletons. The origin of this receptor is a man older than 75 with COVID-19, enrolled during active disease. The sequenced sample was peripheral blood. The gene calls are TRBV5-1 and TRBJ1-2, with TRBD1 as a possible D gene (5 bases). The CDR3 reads CASSLEGYGYTF. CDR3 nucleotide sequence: TGCGCCAGCAGCTTGGAGGGGTATGGCTACACCTTC. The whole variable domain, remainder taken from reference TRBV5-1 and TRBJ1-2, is KAGVTQTPRYLIKTRGQQVTLSCSPISGHRSVSWYQQTPGQGLQFLFEYFSETQRNKGNFPGRFSGRQFSNSRSEMNVSTLELGDSALYLCASSLEGYGYTFGSGTRLTVV.